This T cell receptor (beta chain) is drawn from a study of regulatory T cells in long-lasting Graves disease. Whole-study context: Persistent Graves' disease denoted over 5 years of antithyroid drugs plus positive TSH receptor antibodies. Findings and caveats of the study: Among persistent patients, a larger number of public clonotypes were shared (about 3,000) than among newly diagnosed patients (roughly 1,000).

HTBI primers from iRepertoire and Arm-PCR of CDR3 regions yielded the TCR beta libraries. TCRdb processed the multiplex PCR reads anew with MiXCR; each CDR3 protein has one entry. Here the sample spans under 450,000 distinct CDR3 sequences, 20% to 25% being singletons. Time point in this sample: persistent/refractory GD, antithyroid drugs over 5 years with positive TRAb. The authors made the TCR library using RNA they extracted from PBMCs. V lost 0 bases, J lost 3 bases, and 11 bases stayed unmatched. The CDR3 sequence is 18 residues long. Germline V gene lookup returns CDR1 DFQATT and CDR2 SNEGSKA (reference sequence). Remarks on this clonotype: Its antigen is still unknown.

The sequence came from a female donor with Graves disease. J is TRBJ2-7 and V is TRBV20-1; 13 bases agree with TRBD2. Sequences were derived from peripheral blood mononuclear cells (PBMCs), sampled when the disease was refractory, from a patient treated with antithyroid drugs. Here the CDR3 reads CSARDAFQRTSGSYEQYF. The CDR3 nucleotides read TGCAGTGCTAGAGATGCTTTTCAGAGGACTAGCGGGAGCTACGAGCAGTACTTC.